The 31 T cell receptor beta chains given below trace back to one sample, sequenced in a study of shared clonotypes between healthy human individuals. The repertoire was sequenced with immunoSEQ multiplex PCR; TCRdb's copy has only in-frame clones and lacks some. Of 400,000 to 500,000 clones listed, 70% to 80% are singletons. Sequencing was done on a sample of PBMCs. These receptors all come from a woman in her forties in good health. Some clones in this sample may be carry-over from other donors' samples.

The chain is built from TRBV2 and TRBJ1-4; TRBD1 matches 8 bases. The CDR3 has 14 amino acids. The germline gives CDR1 SNHLY, CDR2 FYNNEI. With V trimmed by 6 bases and J by 3 bases, 3 bases remained unmatched. The CDR3 reads CASRTGVANEKLFF. The DNA for the CDR3 is TGTGCCAGCAGGACAGGGGTGGCTAATGAAAAACTGTTTTTT.

This clone is a singleton in its sample. V gene TRBV9 combines with J gene TRBJ1-2, with D possibly matching TRBD1 (6 bases). V was trimmed by 4 bases and J by 6 bases, leaving 16 bases between them. Germline V gene data show CDR1 as SGDLS and CDR2 as YYNGEE. The CDR3 sequence is 14 residues long. The CDR3 nucleotides are TGTGCCAGCAGCTATTATACAGGGTTAGATGGCTACACCTTC. Its translation: CASSYYTGLDGYTF.

CDR3: CASSDWQAGLAGGSYNEQFF. The CDR3 DNA sequence: TGTGCCAGCAGTGATTGGCAGGCAGGACTAGCGGGAGGGTCCTACAATGAGCAGTTCTTC. The J gene is TRBJ2-1, the V gene TRBV6-1, with 15 bases identical to TRBD2. CDR3 length: 20 residues. J lost 1 base, V lost 3 bases, and 10 bases had no gene match. Germline CDR1 is MNHNS and CDR2 is SASEGT.

The rearrangement uses TRBV4-1 and TRBJ2-7, with 10 bases that match TRBD2. The CDR3 covers 14 residues. The germline V gene encodes CDR1 MGHRA and CDR2 YSYEKL. The ends lost 4 bases at V and 3 bases at J; junction bases unmatched: 3. The CDR3 reads CASSLRTSGYEQYF. CDR3 sequence (DNA): TGCGCCAGCAGCCTAAGGACTAGCGGCTACGAGCAGTACTTC.

V usage is TRBV11-2 and J usage is TRBJ2-1; TRBD2 aligns across 7 bases. Germline-derived CDR1 and CDR2 are SGHAT and FQNNGV. Trimming removed 5 bases from V and 4 bases from J; junction bases left unmatched: 8. This CDR3 has 15 amino acids. The CDR3 sequence is CASSPGASGYNEQFF. In DNA, the CDR3 is TGTGCCAGCAGCCCAGGCGCTAGCGGTTACAATGAGCAGTTCTTC.

On this clone: A much bigger clone sits one base away, suggesting this may be a read error. The chain combines TRBV5-4 with TRBJ2-3, with 9 bases matching TRBD2. This CDR3 comprises 15 residues. The V gene's germline CDR1 is SGHNT and CDR2 YYREEE (reference sequence). With 0 bases clipped from V and 5 bases from J, the junction kept 4 bases outside the gene matches. The CDR3 bases are TGTGCCAGCAGCTTGGAGCGGGAGGATGGAGATACGCAGTATTTT. Protein product: CASSLEREDGDTQYF.

The genes are TRBV30 and TRBJ1-2, with TRBD1 as a possible D gene (6 bases). The germline gives CDR1 GTSNPN, CDR2 SVGIG (reference sequence). The CDR3 consists of 13 residues. The CDR3 is CAGGGGRGYGYTF. Here the CDR3 DNA reads TGTGCAGGAGGTGGGGGGCGCGGCTATGGCTACACCTTC.

This rearrangement joins TRBV11-2 to TRBJ2-5; D unresolved. The CDR3 length is 14 residues. Trimming stripped 4 bases from V and 3 bases from J, with 12 bases between. Per germline, CDR1 SGHAT and CDR2 FQNNGV. The DNA of the CDR3 is TGTGCCAGCAGCTCCGGTTGGGTAGAAGAGACCCAGTACTTC. Translating it yields CASSSGWVEETQYF.

This clone turned up a few times. This likely stems from a read error, as it lies one base from a far larger clone. This chain links TRBV6-6 with TRBJ2-5; 7 positions agree with TRBD2. This CDR3 is 16 amino acids long. Germline CDR1 reads MNHNY; CDR2 reads SVGAGI (reference sequence). V lost 7 bases, J lost 5 bases, and 16 bases stayed unmatched. CDR3: CASTETGREIVETQYF. CDR3 coding DNA: TGTGCCAGCACGGAGACGGGGCGGGAGATCGTGGAGACCCAGTACTTC.

The chain carries TRBV6-1 and TRBJ2-6; 7 bases match TRBD1. The J segment lost 1 base and the V segment lost 4 bases, leaving 7 bases of the junction unmatched. CDR1 is MNHNS and CDR2 is SASEGT in the germline V gene. The CDR3 has 17 residues. This chain's CDR3 is CASSGTGVLSGANVLTF. In DNA, the CDR3 is TGTGCCAGCAGTGGCACAGGGGTGCTTTCTGGGGCCAACGTCCTGACTTTC.

The genes are TRBV7-2 and TRBJ1-2, with 7 bases matching TRBD1. Trimming cost V 5 bases and J 2 bases; bases outside gene matches: 11. The CDR3 runs 16 residues. CDR1 and CDR2 (germline): SGHTA, FQGNSA. The CDR3: CASSLSSGQENYGYTF. The CDR3 DNA reads TGTGCCAGCAGCCTAAGCTCCGGACAGGAAAACTATGGCTACACCTTC.

This clone showed up just a few times. The same CDR3 also results from other DNA sequences found in this sample. CDR3 in DNA: TGCGCCAGCAGCTTGGGCGGTGGAGAAAAACTGTTTTTT. This translates into CASSLGGGEKLFF. The rearrangement uses TRBV5-1 and TRBJ1-4; D is unclear. With 0 bases removed from V and 8 bases from J, the gap between germline ends came to 8 bases. In germline, CDR1 is SGHRS, CDR2 YFSETQ. The CDR3 length is 13 residues.

About this clone: A far bigger clonotype differs at one base, so this is likely a read error. The genes are TRBV28 and TRBJ1-2; no definite D call. Germline V CDR1 and CDR2: MDHEN, SYDVKM. CDR3 length: 11 residues. CDR3: CANSTSYGYTF. The CDR3, as DNA: TGTGCCAACAGTACGAGTTATGGCTACACCTTC.

The chain couples TRBV10-3 to TRBJ2-7; D unclear. The ends were cut back, 10 bases at V and 1 base at J, with 11 bases in the middle. The CDR3 totals 12 residues. Germline loops: CDR1 ENHRY, CDR2 SYGVKD. The CDR3 region is CATIDGSYEQYF. The CDR3 coding sequence is TGTGCCACCATTGACGGTTCCTACGAGCAGTACTTC.

Turning to this clone: The same CDR3 arises from other DNA sequences in this sample as well. V and J are TRBV15 and TRBJ2-7, with D possibly TRBD2 on 5 matching bases. The CDR3 runs to 16 residues. Germline-derived CDR1 and CDR2 are LNHNV and YYDKDF (reference sequence). The V and J ends lost 5 bases and 5 bases respectively, with 22 bases between them. The CDR3 bases are TGTGCCACCAGCCATTTTTCTAGCTCTGGCGAAGACGAGCAGTACTTC. Protein sequence: CATSHFSSSGEDEQYF.

This clone was recorded a few times. The chain recombines TRBV28 with TRBJ1-5; unclear D gene. Germline CDR1 reads MDHEN; CDR2 reads SYDVKM. Trimming pared 6 bases from V and 11 bases from J, leaving 20 bases between. This CDR3 has 14 residues. The CDR3 bases are TGTGCCAGCAGCCCATCGGTGGTAGGGAGGTCCCAGCATTTT. Residues: CASSPSVVGRSQHF.

The chain is built from TRBV5-8 and TRBJ1-5; no definite D call. The CDR3 is 17 amino acids. V was pared by 1 base and J by 0 bases, with 14 bases between. Per germline, CDR1 SGHTS and CDR2 YDEGEE. The CDR3 is CASSLWRVRSSNQPQHF. In DNA, the CDR3 is TGTGCCAGCAGCTTGTGGCGCGTACGAAGTAGCAATCAGCCCCAGCATTTT.

J is TRBJ2-3 and V is TRBV11-2; TRBD2 aligns across 12 bases. The CDR3 length is 14 residues. With 4 bases clipped from V and 7 bases from J, the junction kept 3 bases outside the gene matches. Germline loops: CDR1 SGHAT, CDR2 FQNNGV. Here the CDR3 reads CASSSSGRGNTQYF. CDR3 in DNA: TGTGCCAGCAGCTCTAGCGGGAGGGGGAATACGCAGTATTTT. The complete variable domain, with remaining parts taken from reference TRBV11-2 and TRBJ2-3, reads EAGVAQSPRYKIIEKRQSVAFWCNPISGHATLYWYQQILGQGPKLLIQFQNNGVVDDSQLPKDRFSAERLKGVDSTLKIQPAKLEDSAVYLCASSSSGRGNTQYFGPGTRLTVL.

The V and J genes are TRBV6-5 and TRBJ1-5; D is unresolved. Per the germline V gene, CDR1 is MNHEY and CDR2 is SVGAGI. V shed 2 bases and J shed 5 bases, with 7 bases lying between them. The CDR3 totals 13 residues. CDR3 in amino acids: CASSYARDQPQHF. The CDR3 DNA reads TGTGCCAGCAGTTACGCTCGGGATCAGCCCCAGCATTTT.

As concerns this clone: A much larger clone differs from this one at a single base, so this may be a read error. Other DNA sequences of this sample code for an identical CDR3. The chain employs TRBV4-3 and TRBJ1-5, with D unresolved. This CDR3 has 16 residues. V was shortened by 1 base and J by 7 bases, with 17 bases between the two germline ends. Per germline, CDR1 LGHNA and CDR2 YSLEER. The CDR3 nucleotides are TGCGCCAGCAGCCAAGGTTGGAACGGAGTCAACCAGCCCCAGCATTTT. Its translation is CASSQGWNGVNQPQHF.

The chain couples TRBV7-3 to TRBJ2-3, with 8 bases matching TRBD2. Germline V gene sequence: CDR1 SGHTA, CDR2 FQGTGA. The CDR3 has 15 residues. J was trimmed by 3 bases and V by 1 base; bases with no gene match: 3. In nucleotides, the CDR3 is TGTGCCAGCAGCTTAAATCCGGGAGGGACAGATACGCAGTATTTT. Its translation is CASSLNPGGTDTQYF.

The chain recombines TRBV27 with TRBJ2-1; the match to TRBD2 covers 7 bases. Germline V gene lookup returns CDR1 MNHEY and CDR2 SMNVEV (reference sequence). The V and J ends lost 0 bases and 10 bases, in that order; junction bases with no gene match: 6. CDR3 length equals 14 residues. CDR3 amino acids: CASSLSLATREQFF. DNA of the CDR3: TGTGCCAGCAGTTTATCACTAGCGACGAGGGAGCAGTTCTTC.

The rearrangement uses TRBV7-8 and TRBJ2-3; D not certain. Germline values: CDR1 SGHVS, CDR2 FQNEAQ. V was clipped by 6 bases and J by 5 bases, with 12 bases between them. The CDR3 spans 13 residues. The CDR3 sequence: CASSRAPLDTQYF. Here the CDR3 DNA reads TGTGCCAGCAGTCGGGCCCCCTTAGATACGCAGTATTTT.

This clone came up many times. Within the sample, other DNA sequences also encode this same CDR3. The chain is built from TRBV6-1 and TRBJ2-4, with a tentative D call TRBD1 (5 bases). The germline V gene has CDR1 MNHNS and CDR2 SASEGT. The CDR3 sequence is 16 residues long. V lost 0 bases and J 5 bases, leaving 14 bases between the germline ends. Here the CDR3 reads CASSEAGEGWENIQYF. Written as DNA, the CDR3 is TGTGCCAGCAGTGAAGCAGGGGAAGGGTGGGAAAACATTCAGTACTTC.

V is TRBV6-1 and J is TRBJ1-5; D may be TRBD1 (5 bases). This CDR3 spans 12 amino acids. CDR1 and CDR2 from the germline V gene are MNHNS and SASEGT. The V and J ends lost 5 bases and 7 bases respectively, with 9 bases between them. The CDR3 sequence is CASSRWDQPQHF. The DNA for the CDR3 is TGTGCCAGCAGTAGATGGGACCAGCCCCAGCATTTT.

This clone occurred a few times. The chain combines TRBV5-1 with TRBJ1-2, with D maybe TRBD1 (6 bases). The germline V and J ends were trimmed by 4 bases and 8 bases, with 18 bases remaining between them. Germline V gene data show CDR1 as SGHRS and CDR2 as YFSETQ. This CDR3 comprises 14 residues. In DNA form, the CDR3 reads TGCGCCAGCAGCCCGATAGGGGGGGCAAACGGCTACACCTTC. Translating it yields CASSPIGGANGYTF.

V gene TRBV7-9 combines with J gene TRBJ2-7, with D possibly being TRBD1 or TRBD2 (6 bases each). Deletions cut 6 bases from V and 0 bases from J, with 15 bases between. Germline loops: CDR1 SEHNR, CDR2 FQNEAQ (reference sequence). The CDR3 has 15 amino acids. The CDR3, as DNA: TGTGCCAGCAGGGGAGGTGCAGGGGCCTCCTACGAGCAGTACTTC. Translation gives CASRGGAGASYEQYF.

The chain combines TRBV15 with TRBJ1-1; tentative D call: TRBD1 (6 bases). In germline, CDR1 is LNHNV, CDR2 YYDKDF (reference sequence). Trimming took off 3 bases at V and 7 bases at J, with 18 bases between the two ends. This CDR3 is 15 amino acids long. Here the CDR3 reads CATSSPLGGALEAFF. CDR3 DNA sequence: TGTGCCACCAGCAGTCCCCTTGGGGGGGCCCTTGAAGCTTTCTTT.

A few counts support this clone. The rearrangement joins TRBV7-3 to TRBJ2-1, with D possibly called TRBD1 or TRBD2 (5 bases each). From germline, CDR1 is SGHTA and CDR2 FQGTGA. Deletions cut 2 bases from V and 7 bases from J, with 15 bases between. This CDR3 contains 15 residues. CDR3 sequence reads: CASSLDVVGVNEQFF. DNA of the CDR3: TGTGCCAGCAGCTTAGACGTTGTGGGGGTGAATGAGCAGTTCTTC. The entire variable domain, with the rest obtained from reference TRBV7-3 and TRBJ2-1, is as follows: GAGVSQTPSNKVTEKGKYVELRCDPISGHTALYWYRQSLGQGPEFLIYFQGTGAADDSGLPNDRFFAVRPEGSVSTLKIQRTERGDSAVYLCASSLDVVGVNEQFFGPGTRLTVL.

The J gene is TRBJ2-2, the V gene TRBV7-3; D possibly corresponds to TRBD2 (6 bases). Trimming pared 5 bases from V and 4 bases from J, leaving 11 bases between. The length of the CDR3 is 14 residues. The germline gives CDR1 SGHTA, CDR2 FQGTGA. DNA for the CDR3: TGTGCCAGCAGCCAAGGGCGGGGCACCGGGGAGCTGTTTTTT. This encodes CASSQGRGTGELFF.

Concerning this clone itself: It may be a read error: a sequence one base away is much more abundant. The gene calls are TRBV28 and TRBJ2-7, with a tentative D call TRBD1 (6 bases). The CDR3 consists of 14 residues. Germline lookup yields CDR1 MDHEN and CDR2 SYDVKM. Trimming cost V 4 bases and J 1 base, with 11 bases left between them. CDR3 nucleotide sequence: TGTGCCAGCAGTTCCCCGACAGGTTCCTACGAGCAGTACTTC. Residues: CASSSPTGSYEQYF.